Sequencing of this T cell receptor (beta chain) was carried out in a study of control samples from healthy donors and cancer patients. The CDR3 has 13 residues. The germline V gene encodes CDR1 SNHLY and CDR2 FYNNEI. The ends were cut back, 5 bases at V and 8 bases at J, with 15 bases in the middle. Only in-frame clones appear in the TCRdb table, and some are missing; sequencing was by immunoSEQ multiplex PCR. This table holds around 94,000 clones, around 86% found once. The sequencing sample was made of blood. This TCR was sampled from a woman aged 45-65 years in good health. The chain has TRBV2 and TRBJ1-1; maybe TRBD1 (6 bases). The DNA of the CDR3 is TGTGCCAGCAGTCAACAGGGTTATTCGGAAGCTTTCTTT. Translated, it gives CASSQQGYSEAFF.